Below are 28 T cell receptor beta chains sequenced from a single sample in a study. TCRdb re-called the 5' RACE reads with MiXCR, one entry per CDR3 protein. The repertoire has about 5,200 distinct CDR3 sequences, around 70% of them found once; the top ten carry under 3.5%. The sample taken for sequencing was naive CD4+ T cells sorted from blood. The subset here: naive CD4+ T cells, CD4+CD45RA+CD25-. The source is a female donor with breast cancer.

This clonotype was seen a handful of times. The rearrangement links TRBV6-1 to TRBJ1-3; 7 bases are a match to TRBD1. The length of the CDR3 is 14 residues. Germline loops: CDR1 MNHNS, CDR2 SASEGT. The J segment lost 0 bases and the V segment lost 6 bases, leaving 2 bases of the junction unmatched. CDR3 region: CASRQGSSGNTIYF. The CDR3 bases are TGTGCCAGCAGACAGGGGAGCTCTGGAAACACCATATATTTT.

This sequence joins TRBV11-2 and TRBJ2-3; 9 bases are shared with TRBD2. This CDR3 comprises 16 residues. Germline trimming cut 2 bases from V and 6 bases from J; bases unmatched to any gene: 9. Germline-derived CDR1 and CDR2 are SGHAT and FQNNGV. The CDR3 reads CASSLLRAGGMDTQYF. CDR3 coding DNA: TGTGCCAGCAGCTTACTCCGGGCGGGAGGGATGGATACGCAGTATTTT.

The chain couples TRBV12-3 or TRBV12-4 to TRBJ1-1; D gene uncertain. Trimming removed 3 bases at V and 0 bases at J, with 8 bases between. There are 14 residues in the CDR3. DNA for the CDR3: TGTGCCAGCAGTTTGGAGGCAGTGAACACTGAAGCTTTCTTT. This gives the protein CASSLEAVNTEAFF.

This clonotype was observed a handful of times. The chain recombines TRBV5-1 with TRBJ1-3; D ambiguous. The germline V gene has CDR1 SGHRS and CDR2 YFSETQ. The CDR3 is 17 residues long. Trimming shortened V by 2 bases and J by 0 bases, and 15 bases separated the two germline ends. CDR3 nucleotides: TGCGCCAGCAGCTTCTCTCCTCGGATAGACTCTGGAAACACCATATATTTT. It translates to CASSFSPRIDSGNTIYF.

This chain uses TRBV12-3 or TRBV12-4 with TRBJ1-5; weak D call: TRBD1 (5 bases). The V end was cut by 4 bases, the J end by 6 bases, with 13 bases between. The CDR3 is 14 residues long. CDR3 amino acids: CASSSGTRAQPQHF. DNA for the CDR3: TGTGCCAGCAGTTCCGGGACTAGGGCTCAGCCCCAGCATTTT.

This clonotype was observed a handful of times. CDR3 bases: TGTGCCAGCAGGCACGCCGACTACGAGCAGTACTTC. Translating it yields CASRHADYEQYF. The V and J genes are TRBV6-6 and TRBJ2-7; D unresolved. From germline, CDR1 is MNHNY and CDR2 SVGAGI (reference sequence). The germline V and J ends were trimmed by 6 bases and 3 bases, with 9 bases remaining between them. This CDR3 is 12 amino acids long.

The chain employs TRBV11-3 and TRBJ2-1, with 8 bases lining up with TRBD2. The junction had 3 bases not matched to a gene; V was cut back by 1 base and J by 4 bases. The germline V gene encodes CDR1 SGHNT and CDR2 YENEEA. This CDR3 spans 15 amino acids. CDR3 DNA: TGTGCCAGCAGCTTAGGGGCGGGGGGATACAATGAGCAGTTCTTC. Its protein product is CASSLGAGGYNEQFF.

This clonotype has more than one count but fewer than ten. The chain links TRBV20-1 to TRBJ2-1; 9 bases match TRBD2. Germline trimming cut 3 bases from V and 6 bases from J; bases unmatched to any gene: 6. The germline V gene has CDR1 DFQATT and CDR2 SNEGSKA (reference sequence). The CDR3 is 14 amino acids. The CDR3 DNA reads TGCAGTGCTAGGTGGCGGGAGGGCGGCAATGAGCAGTTCTTC. Encoded protein: CSARWREGGNEQFF.

The chain couples TRBV28 to TRBJ1-5; unclear D gene. This CDR3 is built from 13 residues. V was shortened by 2 bases and J by 5 bases, with 7 bases between the two germline ends. Per the germline V gene, CDR1 is MDHEN and CDR2 is SYDVKM. CDR3 DNA sequence: TGTGCCAGCAGTTTACCGGGCGATCAGCCCCAGCATTTT. It encodes CASSLPGDQPQHF.

There are a few counts of this clonotype. V usage is TRBV5-1 and J usage is TRBJ2-1; D possibly corresponds to TRBD2 (6 bases). Germline V lookup: CDR1 SGHRS, CDR2 YFSETQ. CDR3 length: 13 amino acids. With 0 bases removed from V and 10 bases from J, the gap between germline ends came to 11 bases. CDR3 sequence: CASSLEGLAEQFF. In nucleotides, the CDR3 is TGCGCCAGCAGCTTGGAGGGACTCGCGGAGCAGTTCTTC.

This clonotype was observed a handful of times. The V gene is TRBV10-3, the J gene TRBJ2-3, with 11 bases aligning to TRBD2. The trim removed 4 bases at V and 6 bases at J, leaving 12 bases unmatched. The CDR3 is 17 residues long. Germline CDR1 is ENHRY and CDR2 is SYGVKD. The CDR3 DNA reads as TGTGCCATCAGTGGAGGGGATAGCGGGGGGGCCGGTGATACGCAGTATTTT. Translation gives CAISGGDSGGAGDTQYF.

The V gene is TRBV10-3, the J gene TRBJ2-1; 8 bases fit TRBD2. This CDR3 has 15 residues. The V and J ends lost 4 bases and 3 bases, in that order; junction bases with no gene match: 5. The V gene's germline CDR1 is ENHRY and CDR2 SYGVKD. The CDR3 bases are TGTGCCATCAGTGGAACGGGGGGGCTCTACAATGAGCAGTTCTTC. This gives the protein CAISGTGGLYNEQFF.

This clonotype was observed a handful of times. The chain is built from TRBV10-2 and TRBJ1-1; the D gene is possibly TRBD1 (5 bases). This CDR3 spans 13 amino acids. V gave up 4 bases and J gave up 4 bases, with 10 bases separating them. Germline CDR1 and CDR2: WSHSY and SAAADI. In DNA, the CDR3 is TGCGCCAGCAGTGCAGGGACTCGCACTGAAGCTTTCTTT. The encoded protein is CASSAGTRTEAFF.

The rearrangement joins TRBV6-1 to TRBJ1-2; TRBD1 aligns across 8 bases. V dropped 2 bases and J dropped 0; count of bases not matched to a gene: 8. CDR3 length: 17 amino acids. Germline values: CDR1 MNHNS, CDR2 SASEGT. CDR3 sequence reads: CASSETIQTGANYGYTF. CDR3 DNA sequence: TGTGCCAGCAGTGAAACGATTCAGACAGGGGCTAACTATGGCTACACCTTC.

V gene TRBV5-1 combines with J gene TRBJ2-5; D unclear. The CDR3 spans 15 residues. Trimming removed 0 bases at V and 4 bases at J, with 13 bases between. CDR1 and CDR2 (germline): SGHRS, YFSETQ. The CDR3 is CASSLGIPAGETQYF. Written as DNA, the CDR3 is TGCGCCAGCAGCTTGGGGATCCCTGCTGGAGAGACCCAGTACTTC.

In DNA, the CDR3 is TGTGCCAGCAACGGGACTAAGGGCACAGATACGCAGTATTTT. Translated, it gives CASNGTKGTDTQYF. The rearrangement uses TRBV6-4 and TRBJ2-3; 7 bases map to TRBD2. CDR1 MRHNA and CDR2 SNTAGT come from the germline V gene. After removal of 7 bases from V and 1 base from J, the junction contained 5 bases not matched to a gene. CDR3 size: 14 residues.

CDR3 amino acids: CSSPDRSSSYEQYF. The CDR3 DNA follows: TGCAGTTCCCCGGACAGGTCGAGCTCCTACGAGCAGTACTTC. The chain recombines TRBV20-1 with TRBJ2-7; 7 bases map to TRBD1. Germline CDR1 DFQATT, CDR2 SNEGSKA (reference sequence). Trimming removed 8 bases from V and 0 bases from J; junction bases left unmatched: 10. The CDR3 contains 14 residues.

In the case of this clonotype: At one boundary the junction diverges from the germline segment, which might be a read error. This rearrangement joins TRBV27 to TRBJ2-1; D possibly matches TRBD1 or TRBD2 (6 bases each). The CDR3 runs 17 residues. Germline values: CDR1 MNHEY, CDR2 SMNVEV (reference sequence). The CDR3 DNA sequence: TGTGCCAGCAGTTTAAGGGGGGCAGGGGTTATGAACAATGGGCAGTTCTTC. Translating it yields CASSLRGAGVMNNGQFF.

The chain uses TRBV3-1 and TRBJ2-7; D possibly matches TRBD1 or TRBD2 (6 bases each). The germline gives CDR1 LGHDT, CDR2 YNNKEL (reference sequence). The CDR3 runs 16 residues. The V end was cut by 4 bases, the J end by 2 bases, with 18 bases between. In nucleotides, the CDR3 is TGTGCCAGCAGCCCTGGCACGGGGGCCTTGACCTACGAGCAGTACTTC. The encoded protein is CASSPGTGALTYEQYF.

V usage is TRBV10-3 and J usage is TRBJ2-5; 7 bases are shared with TRBD1. J lost 5 bases, V lost 6 bases, and 9 bases had no gene match. The CDR3 is 14 residues long. Germline-derived CDR1 and CDR2 are ENHRY and SYGVKD. Here the CDR3 reads CAIRKGQTTETQYF. The CDR3 nucleotides read TGTGCCATCAGAAAGGGACAGACAACGGAGACCCAGTACTTC.

Points on this clonotype: The germline gene is not matched at one end of the junction; a read error may be the cause. V is TRBV7-7 and J is TRBJ2-1, with D maybe TRBD2 (5 bases). In germline, CDR1 is SSHAT, CDR2 FNYEAQ (reference sequence). CDR3 length equals 13 residues. This CDR3 is CASSISGRREQFF. CDR3 bases: TGTGCTAGCAGCATTAGTGGGCGGAGGGAGCAGTTCTTC.

CDR3 sequence reads: CSARVGNSPLHF. The CDR3 nucleotides are TGCAGTGCTAGAGTCGGGAATTCACCCCTCCACTTT. The chain combines TRBV20-1 with TRBJ1-6; D gene unclear. This CDR3 region has 12 residues. In germline, CDR1 is DFQATT, CDR2 SNEGSKA (reference sequence). V was clipped by 1 base and J by 7 bases, with 5 bases between them.

The V gene is TRBV15, the J gene TRBJ1-3, with TRBD1 as a possible D gene (6 bases). With 0 bases removed from V and 2 bases from J, the gap between germline ends came to 14 bases. CDR1 and CDR2 (germline): LNHNV, YYDKDF (reference sequence). This CDR3 spans 17 amino acids. The CDR3 region is CATSRDVGGGPGNTIYF. In nucleotides, the CDR3 is TGTGCCACCAGCAGAGATGTCGGGGGGGGCCCTGGAAACACCATATATTTT.

V usage is TRBV5-1 and J usage is TRBJ2-2; 8 nucleotides agree with TRBD1. The CDR3 spans 14 residues. Germline CDR1 reads SGHRS; CDR2 reads YFSETQ. With 4 bases clipped from V and 5 bases from J, the junction kept 4 bases outside the gene matches. The CDR3 DNA sequence: TGCGCCAGCAGCGAAGGACAGGGAACCGGGGAGCTGTTTTTT. This translates into CASSEGQGTGELFF. Looking up the rest from reference TRBV5-1 and TRBJ2-2 gives the full variable domain: KAGVTQTPRYLIKTRGQQVTLSCSPISGHRSVSWYQQTPGQGLQFLFEYFSETQRNKGNFPGRFSGRQFSNSRSEMNVSTLELGDSALYLCASSEGQGTGELFFGEGSRLTVL.

The chain uses TRBV7-8 and TRBJ1-2; D unresolved. Trimming took 5 bases from V and 2 from J, leaving 15 bases between them. The germline V gene has CDR1 SGHVS and CDR2 FQNEAQ. This CDR3 has 15 residues. DNA for the CDR3: TGTGCCAGCAGCCCCGGAACATCGACCAACTATGGCTACACCTTC. The encoded protein is CASSPGTSTNYGYTF.

This chain connects TRBV18 to TRBJ2-7; weak D call: TRBD2 (6 bases). The CDR3 consists of 13 residues. V shed 3 bases and J shed 4 bases, with 10 bases lying between them. From germline, CDR1 is KGHSH and CDR2 LQKENI. In DNA form, the CDR3 reads TGTGCCAGCTCACCGGGACTCCAATACGAGCAGTACTTC. It is translated as CASSPGLQYEQYF.

In DNA form, the CDR3 reads TGTGCCAGCCCCAGGCGGAAGAATCAGCCCCAGCATTTT. Translated, it gives CASPRRKNQPQHF. The rearrangement uses TRBV12-3 or TRBV12-4 and TRBJ1-5; D call uncertain. This CDR3 is 13 amino acids long. Trimming took 8 bases from V and 4 from J, leaving 12 bases between them.

The genes are TRBV29-1 and TRBJ1-2; the D gene is possibly TRBD1 (6 bases). The CDR3 runs 13 residues. Trimming pared 7 bases from V and 4 bases from J, leaving 16 bases between. The V gene's germline CDR1 is SQVTM and CDR2 ANQGSEA. The CDR3 reads CSAGHLGGYGYTF. CDR3 bases: TGCAGCGCGGGACACCTCGGAGGCTATGGCTACACCTTC.